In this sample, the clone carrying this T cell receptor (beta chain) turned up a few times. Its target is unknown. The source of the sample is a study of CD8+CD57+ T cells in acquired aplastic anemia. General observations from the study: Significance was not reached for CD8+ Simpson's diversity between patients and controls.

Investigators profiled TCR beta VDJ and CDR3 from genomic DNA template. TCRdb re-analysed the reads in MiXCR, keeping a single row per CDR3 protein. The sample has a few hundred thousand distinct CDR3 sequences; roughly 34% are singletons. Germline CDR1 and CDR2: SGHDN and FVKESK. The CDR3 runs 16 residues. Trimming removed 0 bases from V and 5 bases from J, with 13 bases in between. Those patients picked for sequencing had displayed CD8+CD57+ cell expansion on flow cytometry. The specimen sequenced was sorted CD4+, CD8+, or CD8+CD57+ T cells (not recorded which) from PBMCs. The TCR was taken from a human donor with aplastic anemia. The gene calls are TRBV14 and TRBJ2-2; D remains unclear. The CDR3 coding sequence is TGTGCCAGCAGCCAAGACTCGGTAGTCGGGACCGGGGAGCTGTTTTTT. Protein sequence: CASSQDSVVGTGELFF.